This T cell receptor (beta chain) was recorded in a study of CD8+ T cells in alopecia areata. Noted treatment: oral pan-JAK inhibitor, 5-10 mg twice daily. This clone occurred a few times. After isolation, RNA underwent reverse transcription to generate cDNA as the sequencing template. Method: immunoSEQ multiplex PCR; TCRdb's copy keeps in-frame clones and lacks some. The sample lists about 210,000 clones; about 40% were seen once. Germline V gene data show CDR1 as SGHRS and CDR2 as YFSETQ. CDR3 length: 16 residues. Trimming shortened V by 3 bases and J by 5 bases, and 17 bases separated the two germline ends.

The source material was CD4+ T cells sorted from blood, sampled at approximately week 37, from a patient treated with tofacitinib. The genes are TRBV5-1 and TRBJ1-4; TRBD1 is a possible D gene (6 bases). The sequence came from a human donor with alopecia areata. CDR3 sequence: CASSSIPGQPNEKLFF. DNA for the CDR3: TGCGCCAGCAGCTCGATCCCGGGACAACCCAATGAAAAACTGTTTTTT.